Sequencing of this T cell receptor (beta chain) was carried out in a study of early T cells in non-severe SARS-CoV-2 infection. Study as a whole: The authors sequenced bulk RNA from unsorted whole blood, leaving chains unpaired.

This clonotype was counted only a few times. Trimming took 3 bases from V and 14 from J, leaving 8 bases between them. The CDR3 is 11 residues long. MiXCR was run by TCRdb on the 5' RACE reads, yielding one entry per CDR3 protein. The table has over 75,000 distinct CDR3 sequences, under 15% seen once. The source is an adult who was a healthcare worker with PCR-confirmed SARS-CoV-2 infection or an uninfected control (not recorded which). Source material: whole blood. The rearrangement links TRBV12-3 or TRBV12-4 to TRBJ1-6, with TRBD1 as a possible D gene (5 bases). The CDR3 reads CASSFWGTLHF. The CDR3 DNA is TGTGCCAGCAGTTTCTGGGGCACCCTCCACTTT.